The 10 T cell receptor beta chains below all came from one sample that was sequenced in a study of T-cell reconstitution after alpha-beta-depleted transplantation in children listed by TCRdb under 2016. The intended sense of this specimen's treatment or condition label: allogeneic hematopoietic cell transplantation with graft depleted of TCRalphabeta T cells and CD19 B cells. The library was obtained by PCR. TCRdb lists the instrument as Illumina HiSeq 2500. TCR libraries were prepared with molecular barcoding, using unique molecular identifiers to normalize TCRbeta repertoire quantification. TCRdb redid the processing of the public reads, applying fastp at Q25 and MiXCR, and retained in-frame beta chains. Rows with a matching CDR3 protein are joined into one entry that keeps the most common DNA and genes. Recorded for this sample are some 600,000 distinct CDR3 sequences; 10% to 15% of them occurred a single time. The ten largest clonotypes hold around 2.2% of the sample.

Sequenced material: PBMCs, mostly from graft donor cells, taken 360 days after TCRalphabeta/CD19-depleted stem cell transplant. Every receptor here comes from a male patient younger than 18 who had a stem cell transplant for acute myeloid leukemia, so the T cells may come from the graft donor.

The chain carries TRBV20-1 and TRBJ2-5; 7 bases line up with TRBD2. J was trimmed by 0 bases and V by 7 bases; bases with no gene match: 11. From germline, CDR1 is DFQATT and CDR2 SNEGSKA (reference sequence). The CDR3 totals 15 residues. The CDR3 sequence is CSVNRASGDQETQYF. As DNA, the CDR3 is TGCAGTGTCAACCGGGCTAGCGGAGACCAAGAGACCCAGTACTTC.

This clonotype was observed a few times. This chain connects TRBV7-2 to TRBJ1-5; tentatively, D is TRBD1 (6 bases). Germline loops: CDR1 SGHTA, CDR2 FQGNSA. V dropped 1 base and J dropped 7 bases, with 14 bases sitting between them. This CDR3 is 15 amino acids long. The CDR3 is CASSLEGRGRQPQHF. The CDR3 DNA follows: TGTGCCAGCAGCTTAGAAGGCAGGGGACGGCAGCCCCAGCATTTT. Together with reference TRBV7-2 and TRBJ1-5, the CDR3 gives the full variable domain: GAGVSQSPSNKVTEKGKDVELRCDPISGHTALYWYRQSLGQGLEFLIYFQGNSAPDKSGLPSDRFSAERTGGSVSTLTIQRTQQEDSAVYLCASSLEGRGRQPQHFGDGTRLSIL.

This clonotype came up a few times. The CDR3 DNA reads as TGCAGTGCTACCCTGATAGTGTACAATGAGCAGTTCTTC. It codes for CSATLIVYNEQFF. The V and J genes are TRBV20-1 and TRBJ2-1; D ambiguous. Germline lookup yields CDR1 DFQATT and CDR2 SNEGSKA (reference sequence). This CDR3 region has 13 residues. V was pared by 4 bases and J by 4 bases, with 11 bases between.

This clonotype was counted ten times or more. This chain joins TRBV4-3 and TRBJ2-5; 9 positions match TRBD1. The ends lost 5 bases at V and 5 bases at J; junction bases unmatched: 6. The CDR3 runs to 14 residues. From germline, CDR1 is LGHNA and CDR2 YSLEER. CDR3 coding DNA: TGCGCCAGCAGCGGTCCCGGGACAGGGGAGACCCAGTACTTC. This sequence encodes CASSGPGTGETQYF.

The chain employs TRBV12-3 or TRBV12-4 and TRBJ1-5, with D unclear. V was cut by 1 base and J by 7 bases, with 11 bases left in between. CDR3 length: 14 residues. CDR3 sequence reads: CASSLGAGSQPQHF. The CDR3 DNA reads TGTGCCAGCAGTTTAGGTGCCGGGAGCCAGCCCCAGCATTTT.

The chain has TRBV27 and TRBJ1-5, with D possibly being TRBD1 (6 bases). CDR1 and CDR2 from the germline V gene are MNHEY and SMNVEV (reference sequence). Between the trimmed V and J ends, which lost 8 bases and 3 bases, there was a span of 14 bases. This CDR3 has 14 residues. The CDR3 is CASGGPSFNQPQHF. The DNA for the CDR3 is TGTGCCAGCGGGGGCCCAAGTTTCAATCAGCCCCAGCATTTT.

This clonotype was observed many times. The chain carries TRBV7-8 and TRBJ2-5; TRBD2 matches 10 bases. The CDR3 covers 16 residues. The germline gives CDR1 SGHVS, CDR2 FQNEAQ. V was clipped by 0 bases and J by 5 bases; unmatched bases: 6. CDR3 in amino acids: CASSLARGSGRETQYF. CDR3 coding DNA: TGTGCCAGCAGCTTAGCGAGAGGTAGCGGGAGGGAGACCCAGTACTTC.

This clonotype was found many times. The chain carries TRBV5-1 and TRBJ2-3; tentatively, D is TRBD2 (5 bases). Germline V gives CDR1 SGHRS, CDR2 YFSETQ. Deletions cut 0 bases from V and 4 bases from J, with 9 bases between. This CDR3 is 14 amino acids long. CDR3 loop: CASSLASLSDTQYF. CDR3 coding DNA: TGCGCCAGCAGCTTGGCTAGCCTATCAGATACGCAGTATTTT.

At least ten counts were recorded for this clonotype. CDR3 sequence: CASSLYGGGKEQYF. In DNA form, the CDR3 reads TGTGCCAGCAGCTTATACGGAGGGGGCAAAGAGCAGTACTTC. The chain links TRBV7-8 to TRBJ2-7; maybe TRBD1 (7 bases). V lost 2 bases and J 7 bases, leaving 15 bases between the germline ends. The germline gives CDR1 SGHVS, CDR2 FQNEAQ. The CDR3 loop spans 14 amino acids. Full variable domain (rest looked up from reference TRBV7-8 and TRBJ2-7): GAGVSQSPRYKVAKRGQDVALRCDPISGHVSLFWYQQALGQGPEFLTYFQNEAQLDKSGLPSDRFFAERPEGSVSTLKIQRTQQEDSAVYLCASSLYGGGKEQYFGPGTRLTVT.

This clonotype was seen a few times. The chain has TRBV6-2 or TRBV6-3 and TRBJ2-1; TRBD2 aligns across 10 bases. This CDR3 has 18 amino acids. V shed 2 bases, J shed 1 base, and the junction held 8 bases outside the gene matches. CDR1 is MNHEY and CDR2 is SVGEGT in the germline V gene. This CDR3 reads CASSYPPSGSLSYNEQFF. The CDR3 nucleotides are TGTGCCAGCAGTTACCCCCCTAGCGGGAGCCTTTCCTACAATGAGCAGTTCTTC.